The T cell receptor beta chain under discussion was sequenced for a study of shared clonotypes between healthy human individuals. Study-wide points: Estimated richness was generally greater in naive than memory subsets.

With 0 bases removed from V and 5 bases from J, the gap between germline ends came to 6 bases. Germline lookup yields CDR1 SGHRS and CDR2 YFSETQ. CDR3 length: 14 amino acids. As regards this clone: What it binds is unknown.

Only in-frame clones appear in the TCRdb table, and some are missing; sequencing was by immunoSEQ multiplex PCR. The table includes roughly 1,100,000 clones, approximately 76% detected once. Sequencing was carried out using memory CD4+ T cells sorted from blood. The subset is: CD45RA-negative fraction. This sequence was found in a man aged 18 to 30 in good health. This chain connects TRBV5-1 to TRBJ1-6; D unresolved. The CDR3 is CASSLDSDNSPLHF. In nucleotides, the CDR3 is TGCGCCAGCAGCTTGGACAGTGATAATTCACCCCTCCACTTT.